This T cell receptor beta chain was recorded in a study of shared clonotypes between healthy human individuals. Background on the study: CD4 naive and memory got three plates each, CD8 naive two, CD8 memory one.

All donors were healthy HIV-negative adults lacking recent acute infections or vaccinations. The table came from immunoSEQ multiplex PCR; TCRdb's copy has only in-frame clones and leaves some out. The repertoire includes 950,000 to 1,100,000 clones, under 80% of them detected once, and about 1.5% sits in the top ten. Deletions cut 5 bases from V and 3 bases from J, with 17 bases between. Germline V gene data show CDR1 as GTSNPN and CDR2 as SVGIG (reference sequence). This CDR3 has 14 amino acids. Material: memory CD4+ T cells sorted from blood. Subset reported: CD45RA-negative fraction. This clonotype originated in a man between 18 and 29 years old in good health. The chain links TRBV30 to TRBJ2-7; D is possibly TRBD2 (5 bases). In DNA, the CDR3 is TGTGCCTGGTCCCGAACCGGGGTCTTCTACGAGCAGTACTTC. The encoded protein is CAWSRTGVFYEQYF. Variable domain in full (rest from reference TRBV30 and TRBJ2-7): SQTIHQWPATLVQPVGSPLSLECTVEGTSNPNLYWYRQAAGRGLQLLFYSVGIGQISSEVPQNLSASRPQDRQFILSSKKLLLSDSGFYLCAWSRTGVFYEQYFGPGTRLTVT.